These 4 T cell receptor beta chains originate from one sample sequenced in a study of shared clonotypes between healthy human individuals (dated by TCRdb to 2018 to 2020). The library relied on the immunoSEQ multiplex PCR assay. This immuneACCESS table, as held by TCRdb, lists in-frame sequences with V and J called but not all clones. Of the missing ones, under half trace to an unresolved V gene in checked studies; the others have no known cause. The sample data list around 700,000 clones, and around 72% of these were observed just once. Around 1.8% of the sample goes to the ten largest clones. Sequences were obtained from memory CD4+ T cells sorted from blood. Interpreted using the paper, the cell subset or site label stands for: CD45RA-negative fraction. These receptors all come from a woman in her thirties in good health.

The chain is built from TRBV19 and TRBJ2-7; no clear D. The CDR3 runs 12 residues. V lost 10 bases and J lost 5, with 15 bases in between. The germline V gene encodes CDR1 LNHDA and CDR2 SQIVND (reference sequence). CDR3 sequence: CATLGLTDEQYF. The CDR3 DNA sequence: TGTGCCACTCTCGGGTTGACTGACGAGCAGTACTTC.

The count of this clone is one. The CDR3 here is CASSYRGSPETQYF. DNA for the CDR3: TGTGCCAGCAGCTACCGCGGATCACCAGAGACCCAGTACTTC. The chain links TRBV7-7 to TRBJ2-5; D is ambiguous. V lost 4 bases, J lost 4 bases, and 13 bases lay in between. There are 14 residues in the CDR3. Germline V lookup: CDR1 SSHAT, CDR2 FNYEAQ (reference sequence).

V gene TRBV15 combines with J gene TRBJ1-1; TRBD1 agrees at 7 bases. The CDR3 extends over 17 amino acids. The trim removed 2 bases at V and 3 bases at J, leaving 12 bases unmatched. CDR1 and CDR2 from the germline V gene are LNHNV and YYDKDF (reference sequence). The CDR3 DNA is TGTGCCACCAGCAGAAACCGGATTGAGGGGGCTGACACTGAAGCTTTCTTT. Residues: CATSRNRIEGADTEAFF.

This clone was seen a few times. This chain connects TRBV5-1 to TRBJ1-3; D is undetermined. The CDR3 has 15 amino acids. The V gene's germline CDR1 is SGHRS and CDR2 YFSETQ. Between the trimmed V and J ends, which lost 4 bases and 0 bases, there was a span of 11 bases. The CDR3 reads CASSPDGLSGNTIYF. The DNA for the CDR3 is TGCGCCAGCAGCCCCGACGGCCTCTCTGGAAACACCATATATTTT. The full variable domain, with the rest looked up from reference TRBV5-1 and TRBJ1-3, is KAGVTQTPRYLIKTRGQQVTLSCSPISGHRSVSWYQQTPGQGLQFLFEYFSETQRNKGNFPGRFSGRQFSNSRSEMNVSTLELGDSALYLCASSPDGLSGNTIYFGEGSWLTVV.